This T cell receptor beta chain was retrieved from a study of T cells in Graves' hyperthyroidism and ophthalmopathy (dated by TCRdb to the late 2010s). Background for the entire study: Peripheral blood was collected at initial diagnosis, before any treatment. To identify TCR V-J signatures that set the groups apart, the researchers used a discovery cohort of approximately 98 patients, made up of approximately 43 with Graves' ophthalmopathy and about 60 with stable Graves' hyperthyroidism. An independent validation cohort of fewer than 20 hyperthyroidism patients and about 16 patients who later progressed to ophthalmopathy tested prospective prediction of ophthalmopathy. The 75 to 100 discovery patients were randomly divided into training and test sets at a 7:3 ratio. Thyroid tissue and blood T-cell repertoires from about six Graves' hyperthyroidism patients were also compared in the study. After sampling, hyperthyroidism patients received methimazole starting at 30 mg daily, and ophthalmopathy patients received high-dose intravenous methylprednisolone. The paper describes TCR Vbeta CDR3 sequencing of about 140 peripheral blood samples, made up of some 42 ophthalmopathy patients, approximately 76 hyperthyroidism patients and 17 progressor patients. Results the study describes overall, beyond this receptor: Most expanded thyroid clonotypes (frequency above 0.001) were also detected in blood, suggesting blood repertoires may reflect thyroid immune responses. A model built on a 13 V-J signature distinguished ophthalmopathy from stable hyperthyroidism, reaching about 88% sensitivity and 81.08% specificity in cross-validation and 80%/75% in testing. In validation, progression to ophthalmopathy was predicted by the model with nearly 71% sensitivity and 72.22% specificity, a median of around 5.9 months before onset. Sample size was not statistically predetermined, and blinding of investigators to group allocation was not performed.

A note on this clonotype: Its antigen is still unknown. No much larger clone is present one base from it, and per-base qualities are unavailable.

The germline V gene sets CDR1 to MNHNS and CDR2 to SASEGT. Taken from cysteine to phenylalanine, the CDR3 has 17 residues. Of all the DNA, just the CDR3 is kept, 51 bases in frame from base 1. Here V drops 10 bases and J drops 0 bases, and the junction holds 11 bases not matched to any gene. In the ophthalmopathy patients, disease was moderately to severely active, with a Clinical Activity Score of 3 or more, a NOSPECS grade of 4 or more, and a duration of less than 3 months. Exclusion was applied to patients with uncontrolled infections, other autoimmune diseases, pregnancy or lactation. Diagnoses were based on clinical symptoms, serum thyroxine and TRAb, thyroid ultrasound and orbital computed tomography. PBMCs were separated from roughly 10 ml of fresh peripheral blood using Ficoll-Paque density gradient centrifugation. Trizol reagent was used to extract total RNA, and RNA quality was then checked on an Agilent 2100 Bioanalyzer.

The TCR beta CDR3 regions were amplified from the RNA transcripts. For the first round of RT-PCR on the TCR CDR3, the HTBI primer set was used together with the Qiagen OneStep RT-PCR kit. Libraries were constructed in a second round of multiplex PCR, after which size selection and purification were carried out. The libraries were sequenced on an Illumina HiSeq2000 using paired-end 100 bp reads. Under the source paper's analysis protocol: SOAPnuke was used to process the raw data, removing reads that contained adapters or uncalled bases, had a mean Phred below 15, or lacked an exact match to the constant primer or identifier. High-quality paired reads were merged with COPE v1.2.5, and unique nucleotide sequences were defined as clonotypes. MiTCR v1.1 was used to align the clonotypes against IMGT TRBV, TRBD and TRBJ reference segments. The analysis was restricted to V-J combinations with a frequency above 0.0001, which together covered around 99% of the repertoires. A TCS score was defined as the ratio between F50 (clonal expansion) and ExV (chaos), using BLOSUM62-based TCRdist between CDR3 peptides within each V-J. Welch's t-statistics and random forest reduced fewer than 550 V-J features to fewer than 15, which were used in a naive Bayes classifier (R e1071). Using fastp trimming at Q25 and MiXCR clonotype assembly, TCRdb reanalyzed the public sequencing data and kept in-frame beta chains. Identical CDR3 protein sequences are pooled into one entry, listed with their most common genes and DNA. TCRdb assigned the V and J calls; the authors' analysis was not used. The sample table contains about 410,000 distinct CDR3 sequences; only one count was recorded for 14% to 15% of them. Of the sample, over 10% falls within the top ten clones.

Material: blood. Recombination connected TRBV6-1 to TRBJ2-6, and 8 bases in between align with TRBD2. This clonotype was sampled from a man in his late teens or twenties with Graves' ophthalmopathy. The nucleotide sequence is given as TGTGCCACCCGGGGGGGAACCATCATCTCTGGGGCCAACGTCCTGACTTTC. This gives the protein CATRGGTIISGANVLTF.